Listed here are 17 T cell receptor beta chains from one sample, sequenced in a study of blood T cell repertoires in COVID-19. Only in-frame clones appear in the TCRdb table, and some are missing; sequencing was by immunoSEQ multiplex PCR. This sample carries under 300,000 clones, around 90% of them seen once, and the ten largest clones take 0.85% to 1%. Material for sequencing was peripheral blood. Receptor source: a woman between 40 and 50 years old who had recovered from COVID-19.

The rearrangement joins TRBV27 to TRBJ1-2; the D is unclear. The V gene lost 1 base and the J gene lost 3 bases, with 21 bases spanning the gap. The CDR3 has 18 amino acids. Germline V CDR1 and CDR2: MNHEY, SMNVEV (reference sequence). The CDR3 nucleotides are TGTGCCAGCAGTTTATTGGCCCCCCCGGCGGGGAACGACTATGGCTACACCTTC. Translating it yields CASSLLAPPAGNDYGYTF.

The J gene is TRBJ2-1, the V gene TRBV3-1 (or the pseudogene TRBV3-2); 9 bases line up with TRBD2. V dropped 4 bases and J dropped 0; count of bases not matched to a gene: 1. This CDR3 comprises 15 residues. The germline V gene has CDR1 LGHDT and CDR2 YNNKEL (reference sequence). Written as DNA, the CDR3 is TGTGCCAGCAGCCGGACTAGCGCCTCCTACAATGAGCAGTTCTTC. It translates to CASSRTSASYNEQFF.

The chain combines TRBV7-9 with TRBJ2-7; D is undetermined. Trimming removed 4 bases from V and 2 bases from J, with 3 bases in between. This CDR3 has 11 amino acids. Germline V gives CDR1 SEHNR, CDR2 FQNEAQ (reference sequence). In nucleotides, the CDR3 is TGTGCCAGCAGCTCCGCCTACGAGCAGTACTTC. Translating it yields CASSSAYEQYF.

The J gene is TRBJ2-7, the V gene TRBV5-1; 14 nucleotides align to TRBD2. With 3 bases clipped from V and 7 bases from J, the junction kept 9 bases outside the gene matches. This CDR3 spans 16 amino acids. Germline assignment: CDR1 SGHRS and CDR2 YFSETQ. CDR3 amino acids: CASSWGGLAGVFEQYF. Written as DNA, the CDR3 is TGCGCCAGCAGCTGGGGGGGACTAGCGGGAGTTTTTGAGCAGTACTTC.

This chain connects TRBV3-1 (or the pseudogene TRBV3-2) to TRBJ1-4; a weak D match, TRBD1 (5 bases). The ends were cut back, 5 bases at V and 8 bases at J, with 18 bases in the middle. CDR1 and CDR2 (germline): LGHDT, YNNKEL (reference sequence). The CDR3 is 15 residues long. The CDR3 DNA is TGTGCCAGCAGCGGGGGGTGGCAGTCCCGGGAAAAACTGTTTTTT. Translating it yields CASSGGWQSREKLFF.

The rearrangement links TRBV3-1 (or the pseudogene TRBV3-2) to TRBJ2-3; TRBD2 matches at 7 bases. Per the germline V gene, CDR1 is LGHDT and CDR2 is YNNKEL (reference sequence). The CDR3 runs 16 residues. Unmatched junction bases numbered 7, after V lost 0 bases and J lost 4 bases. The CDR3 is CASSQDMAGASDTQYF. The CDR3 region has the DNA TGTGCCAGCAGCCAAGATATGGCGGGAGCGTCAGATACGCAGTATTTT.

This clone was detected only a few times. The same CDR3 arises from other DNA sequences in this sample as well. The gene calls are TRBV24-1 and TRBJ2-5; the D is unclear. CDR3 length equals 11 residues. Looked up from germline, CDR1 is KGHDR and CDR2 is SFDVKD. The V end was cut by 3 bases, the J end by 4 bases, with 2 bases between. The CDR3 loop reads CATSDRETQYF. The CDR3 DNA reads as TGTGCCACCAGTGATCGAGAGACCCAGTACTTC.

The chain has TRBV30 and TRBJ2-2; 12 nucleotides agree with TRBD2. Germline loops: CDR1 GTSNPN, CDR2 SVGIG (reference sequence). The CDR3 runs to 13 residues. Trimming cost V 7 bases and J 6 bases; bases outside gene matches: 3. The CDR3 loop reads CASTSGRPGELFF. In DNA, the CDR3 is TGTGCCTCGACTAGCGGGAGACCCGGGGAGCTGTTTTTT. The full variable domain, rest sourced from reference TRBV30 and TRBJ2-2, is SQTIHQWPATLVQPVGSPLSLECTVEGTSNPNLYWYRQAAGRGLQLLFYSVGIGQISSEVPQNLSASRPQDRQFILSSKKLLLSDSGFYLCASTSGRPGELFFGEGSRLTVL.

The genes are TRBV7-9 and TRBJ1-1, with TRBD1 as a possible D gene (6 bases). CDR3 length equals 14 residues. Trimming stripped 2 bases from V and 0 bases from J, with 7 bases between. Germline V gene data show CDR1 as SEHNR and CDR2 as FQNEAQ (reference sequence). The DNA for the CDR3 is TGTGCCAGCAGCTTAAAGGGGGTGAACACTGAAGCTTTCTTT. Translation gives CASSLKGVNTEAFF.

This clone appeared a single time. The gene calls are TRBV2 and TRBJ2-5, with 9 bases fitting TRBD2. The CDR3 sequence is 16 residues long. The ends lost 1 base at V and 4 bases at J; junction bases unmatched: 7. The germline V gene has CDR1 SNHLY and CDR2 FYNNEI. The CDR3 nucleotides read TGTGCCAGCAGTGAAGGGTTAGCGGGAGTCCTAGAGACCCAGTACTTC. This sequence encodes CASSEGLAGVLETQYF.

The chain joins TRBV7-8 to TRBJ1-2, with 7 bases identical to TRBD1. CDR1 and CDR2 from the germline V gene are SGHVS and FQNEAQ. V shed 0 bases and J 2 bases; nucleotides not matched to a gene: 0. This CDR3 is 14 amino acids long. The CDR3: CASSLATGNYGYTF. In nucleotides, the CDR3 is TGTGCCAGCAGCTTAGCGACAGGGAACTATGGCTACACCTTC.

The sample holds many counts of this clone. The chain combines TRBV25-1 with TRBJ2-7, with TRBD1 identical over 10 bases. V dropped 4 bases and J dropped 0; count of bases not matched to a gene: 9. CDR3 length: 17 residues. Germline V gene lookup returns CDR1 MGHDK and CDR2 SYGVNS. The chain's CDR3 is CASSALPGTGVSYEQYF. The DNA of the CDR3 is TGTGCCAGCAGTGCATTACCCGGGACAGGGGTCTCCTACGAGCAGTACTTC.

The rearrangement uses TRBV27 and TRBJ2-3; 15 nucleotides align to TRBD2. V lost 0 bases to trimming and J lost 1 base; unmatched junction nucleotides: 11. There are 21 residues in the CDR3. The germline gives CDR1 MNHEY, CDR2 SMNVEV (reference sequence). The CDR3 loop reads CASSLSVRTSGRGVRTDTQYF. The CDR3 DNA is TGTGCCAGCAGTTTATCGGTTCGGACTAGCGGGAGGGGGGTTCGCACAGATACGCAGTATTTT.

The chain is built from TRBV29-1 and TRBJ2-1; 13 bases agree with TRBD2. The CDR3 covers 14 residues. CDR1 and CDR2 from the germline V gene are SQVTM and ANQGSEA. V was pared by 8 bases and J by 5 bases, with 6 bases of the junction left unmatched. CDR3: CSSTGLAGDNEQFF. In nucleotides, the CDR3 is TGCAGCTCCACCGGACTAGCGGGAGACAATGAGCAGTTCTTC.

Only one count was recorded for this clone. The chain has TRBV6-4 and TRBJ2-7; D might be TRBD1 (6 bases). The CDR3 extends over 13 amino acids. Trimming stripped 8 bases from V and 3 bases from J, with 14 bases between. Looked up from germline, CDR1 is MRHNA and CDR2 is SNTAGT. The CDR3 DNA reads TGTGCCAGCGTTTACAGGGTTCTCTACGAGCAGTACTTC. Translated: CASVYRVLYEQYF.

The chain uses TRBV5-6 and TRBJ1-5; D call uncertain. Trimming stripped 3 bases from V and 0 bases from J, with 13 bases between. CDR1 is SGHDT and CDR2 is YYEEEE in the germline V gene. The CDR3 extends over 16 amino acids. The CDR3 nucleotides are TGTGCCAGCAGCTCGATAGACACAAATAGCAATCAGCCCCAGCATTTT. Translation gives CASSSIDTNSNQPQHF.

This clone was seen ten or more times. V gene TRBV9 combines with J gene TRBJ2-7; a possible D gene is TRBD2 (6 bases). Germline loops: CDR1 SGDLS, CDR2 YYNGEE. V lost 4 bases and J lost 2, with 10 bases in between. The CDR3 has 13 residues. CDR3 in DNA: TGTGCCAGCAGCACTCGACTAGCCTACGAGCAGTACTTC. Translation: CASSTRLAYEQYF.